This T cell receptor (beta chain) derives from a study of OX40 agonist ivuxolimab in advanced cancers. Using immunoSEQ multiplex PCR, the repertoire was profiled, and TCRdb retains in-frame clones only, with some absent. This sample has 20,000 to 25,000 clones, with just over 85% found just once. The receptor was isolated from an adult with an advanced solid tumor such as melanoma, head and neck, liver or kidney cancer. Sequences were derived from CD4+ or CD8+ T cells sorted from blood, sampled in a trial of the OX40 agonist ivuxolimab.

CDR3 nucleotide sequence: TGCGCCAGCAGCCTCCCGACTAGCGGGGACACAGATACGCAGTATTTT. Translating it yields CASSLPTSGDTDTQYF. V usage is TRBV4-1 and J usage is TRBJ2-3, with 11 bases identical to TRBD2. Per the germline V gene, CDR1 is MGHRA and CDR2 is YSYEKL. With 4 bases clipped from V and 2 bases from J, the junction kept 5 bases outside the gene matches. CDR3 length equals 16 residues.